The 15 T cell receptor beta chains reported below all come from one sample, sequenced in a study of beta chain features in type 1 diabetes. Antigens of these TCRs are unknown. The sequenced template was cDNA made from the entire isolated RNA. Clones were read by immunoSEQ multiplex PCR, and TCRdb kept only the in-frame ones, dropping some. The profile shows under 850,000 clones, 10% to 15% of them singletons. Study results and caveats: Shortening that was moderate but significant affected the TCRB CDR3s of Type 1 diabetes patients in all four CD4+ subsets.

Sequencing was done on a sample of naive CD4+ T cells from blood. Every receptor here comes from a man younger than 35 with type 1 diabetes.

The chain recombines TRBV30 with TRBJ1-2, with 8 bases matching TRBD1. CDR1 GTSNPN and CDR2 SVGIG come from the germline V gene (reference sequence). Trimming removed 0 bases from V and 3 bases from J; junction bases left unmatched: 6. The CDR3 runs 15 residues. In nucleotides, the CDR3 is TGTGCCTGGAGTGTTCCAGGGGGCCGAGACTATGGCTACACCTTC. Translating gives CAWSVPGGRDYGYTF.

This clone has a handful of counts. This sequence joins TRBV21-1 and TRBJ1-3; TRBD1, as called in the table, went unchecked against the DNA. TRBV21-1 is a known pseudogene. This CDR3 is built from 15 residues. CDR3 in amino acids: CASTPGGSSGNTIYF. The CDR3 coding sequence is TGTGCCAGCACCCCAGGGGGTAGCTCTGGAAACACCATATATTTT.

This sequence joins TRBV19 and TRBJ2-5; TRBD2 is a possible D gene (6 bases). This CDR3 comprises 13 residues. V was cut by 5 bases and J by 4 bases, with 11 bases left in between. Germline V gene sequence: CDR1 LNHDA, CDR2 SQIVND (reference sequence). The DNA for the CDR3 is TGTGCCAGTAGTCCAGGGAGGTCAGAGACCCAGTACTTC. Protein sequence: CASSPGRSETQYF.

The sample holds a few counts of this clone. The DNA is left out, because the CDR3 cannot be placed on it with certainty; the CDR3 is given as TCRdb lists it. The chain uses TRBV9 and TRBJ1-1; the table's D call of TRBD1 was not tested on the DNA. Germline V gives CDR1 SGDLS, CDR2 YYNGEE. Inclusive of both ends, the CDR3 amounts to 16 amino acids. CDR3 amino acids: CASSPFLGVGQGITFF.

Only a few counts were recorded for this clone. This chain links TRBV2 with TRBJ1-1; no reliable D call. The germline gives CDR1 SNHLY, CDR2 FYNNEI. Deletions cut 4 bases from V and 0 bases from J, with 6 bases between. CDR3 size: 13 residues. Here the CDR3 reads CASSGALNTEAFF. The CDR3 DNA sequence: TGTGCCAGCAGTGGGGCTCTGAACACTGAAGCTTTCTTT.

The chain employs TRBV7-9 and TRBJ2-6, with D hard to call. V was pared by 5 bases and J by 2 bases, with 10 bases between. Per the germline V gene, CDR1 is SEHNR and CDR2 is FQNEAQ (reference sequence). This CDR3 is 15 amino acids long. The CDR3 spells CASSPLEPGANVLTF. The CDR3 DNA sequence: TGTGCCAGCAGCCCCTTGGAACCTGGGGCCAACGTCCTGACTTTC.

This clone was counted between two and nine times. The chain has TRBV19 and TRBJ2-1, with TRBD2 as a possible D gene (6 bases). Trimming pared 5 bases from V and 5 bases from J, leaving 16 bases between. The CDR3 extends over 15 amino acids. Germline V gene lookup returns CDR1 LNHDA and CDR2 SQIVND (reference sequence). The CDR3 DNA follows: TGTGCCAGTAGTCCCCAGTTTCGCGGGGACAATGAGCAGTTCTTC. Translated: CASSPQFRGDNEQFF.

This clone came up a few times. The chain joins TRBV5-4 to TRBJ1-4, with D hard to call. The CDR3 is made up of 14 amino acids. The V gene lost 4 bases and the J gene lost 0 bases, with 7 bases spanning the gap. Germline V CDR1 and CDR2: SGHNT, YYREEE (reference sequence). DNA for the CDR3: TGTGCCAGCAGCCCAAAAACAACTAATGAAAAACTGTTTTTT. It yields the protein CASSPKTTNEKLFF. The complete variable domain, with remaining parts taken from reference TRBV5-4 and TRBJ1-4, reads ETGVTQSPTHLIKTRGQQVTLRCSSQSGHNTVSWYQQALGQGPQFIFQYYREEENGRGNFPPRFSGLQFPNYSSELNVNALELDDSALYLCASSPKTTNEKLFFGSGTQLSVL.

This clone has only a few counts. The CDR3 bases are TGTGCCAGCAGCCAAGTAGCTAGCACAGATACGCAGTATTTT. Translated, it gives CASSQVASTDTQYF. This rearrangement joins TRBV4-2 to TRBJ2-3; no clear D. CDR1 is LGHNA, CDR2 YNFKEQ, per germline. The ends were cut back, 1 base at V and 0 bases at J, with 5 bases in the middle. The CDR3 is 14 amino acids.

The V gene is TRBV5-4, the J gene TRBJ2-1; D is possibly TRBD2 (5 bases). Germline CDR1 is SGHNT and CDR2 is YYREEE (reference sequence). The CDR3 length is 18 residues. V shed 4 bases and J shed 0 bases, with 20 bases lying between them. The CDR3 sequence is CASSLPQERTSSYNEQFF. Here the CDR3 DNA reads TGTGCCAGCAGCCTCCCCCAAGAGCGGACGAGCTCCTACAATGAGCAGTTCTTC.

V usage is TRBV10-3 and J usage is TRBJ1-2, with a weak D call TRBD1 (5 bases). CDR1 is ENHRY, CDR2 SYGVKD, per germline. V shed 5 bases and J shed 3 bases, with 22 bases lying between them. This CDR3 has 17 amino acids. Here the CDR3 reads CAISSNPRDTYDYGYTF. The DNA of the CDR3 is TGTGCCATCAGTTCCAATCCCAGGGATACGTACGACTATGGCTACACCTTC.

This clone has more than one count but fewer than ten. This chain connects TRBV5-1 to TRBJ2-3; 9 bases are shared with TRBD1. The V segment lost 4 bases and the J segment 3 bases; nucleotides outside the gene matches: 9. The CDR3 length is 16 residues. Per germline, CDR1 SGHRS and CDR2 YFSETQ. For the CDR3, the DNA is TGCGCCAGCAGCCCCCCCGGGACAGGGAATACAGATACGCAGTATTTT. As protein: CASSPPGTGNTDTQYF.

V usage is TRBV9 and J usage is TRBJ1-2, with no clear D. The CDR3 runs to 13 residues. Germline CDR1 and CDR2: SGDLS and YYNGEE. Deletions cut 5 bases from V and 2 bases from J, with 10 bases between. The CDR3 coding sequence is TGTGCCAGCAGTCTAACACCCAACTATGGCTACACCTTC. As protein: CASSLTPNYGYTF.

The genes are TRBV30 and TRBJ1-2, with 7 bases that match TRBD1. V was pared by 4 bases and J by 6 bases, with 5 bases of the junction left unmatched. The CDR3 covers 12 residues. Germline assignment: CDR1 GTSNPN and CDR2 SVGIG (reference sequence). CDR3 DNA sequence: TGTGCCTGGAAGACAGGGTATGATGGCTACACCTTC. This codes for CAWKTGYDGYTF.

The table lists this clone with a few counts. The genes are TRBV5-1 and TRBJ2-7, with TRBD2 matching over 8 bases. CDR3 size: 17 residues. Unmatched junction bases numbered 11, after V lost 2 bases and J lost 1 base. Germline values: CDR1 SGHRS, CDR2 YFSETQ. The CDR3 DNA reads as TGCGCCAGCAGCTTCCCGAGCGGGGGACCCCTTTCCTACGAGCAGTACTTC. Protein product: CASSFPSGGPLSYEQYF.